These 32 T cell receptor beta chains share one sample of origin, sequenced in a study of blood T cell repertoires in COVID-19. TCRdb's table, derived via immunoSEQ multiplex PCR, lists solely in-frame clones and lacks some. This table has about 240,000 clones, 82% appearing once. The specimen was peripheral blood. The receptors originated from a woman aged 18-30 years with acute or convalescent COVID-19.

The chain employs TRBV27 and TRBJ2-3, with 14 bases that match TRBD2. CDR3 size: 14 residues. V trimming: 4 bases; J trimming: 14 bases; junction bases outside the gene matches: 8. Germline V gives CDR1 MNHEY, CDR2 SMNVEV (reference sequence). The CDR3 is CASSSGLAGALSYF. In DNA form, the CDR3 reads TGTGCCAGCAGTTCGGGACTAGCGGGGGCCCTGTCGTATTTT.

This chain links TRBV4-3 with TRBJ2-7, with D perhaps matching TRBD2 (6 bases). This CDR3 region has 18 residues. Germline CDR1 reads LGHNA; CDR2 reads YSLEER. With 0 bases removed from V and 3 bases from J, the gap between germline ends came to 21 bases. The CDR3 here is CASSQDKLAPNALYEQYF. CDR3 coding DNA: TGCGCCAGCAGCCAAGATAAACTAGCCCCAAACGCACTCTACGAGCAGTACTTC.

In its sample, this clone was seen a few times. This chain connects TRBV7-2 to TRBJ2-7; D is possibly TRBD1 (6 bases). There are 16 residues in the CDR3. Trimming took 1 base from V and 2 from J, leaving 15 bases between them. Looked up from germline, CDR1 is SGHTA and CDR2 is FQGNSA. CDR3 sequence: CASSLGSPGTPYEQYF. DNA of the CDR3: TGTGCCAGCAGCTTAGGATCCCCCGGGACACCCTACGAGCAGTACTTC.

The gene calls are TRBV28 and TRBJ1-4; 8 nucleotides agree with TRBD1. The V gene end was trimmed by 10 bases and the J gene end by 8 bases; junction bases not matched to a gene: 9. The CDR3 is 13 amino acids. Germline V gives CDR1 MDHEN, CDR2 SYDVKM. CDR3 coding DNA: TGTGCCACCAGCTTGGACAGGGTCGAAAAACTGTTTTTT. Amino acid sequence: CATSLDRVEKLFF.

The chain carries TRBV6-2 or TRBV6-3 and TRBJ1-5; 11 nucleotides align to TRBD1. Trimming cost V 0 bases and J 2 bases; bases outside gene matches: 3. The CDR3 loop spans 17 amino acids. CDR1 is MNHEY and CDR2 is SVGEGT in the germline V gene. CDR3 residues: CASSYSAGQGGNQPQHF. CDR3 DNA: TGTGCCAGCAGTTACTCGGCGGGACAGGGGGGCAATCAGCCCCAGCATTTT.

This chain uses TRBV11-2 with TRBJ1-1, with D unresolved. Germline V gene sequence: CDR1 SGHAT, CDR2 FQNNGV. Trimming shortened V by 5 bases and J by 0 bases, and 13 bases separated the two germline ends. The CDR3 contains 15 residues. CDR3 nucleotide sequence: TGTGCCAGCAGCGAGAAACAGCACATGAACACTGAAGCTTTCTTT. Amino acids: CASSEKQHMNTEAFF.

This clone showed up just once. V is TRBV5-6 and J is TRBJ2-5; TRBD2 aligns across 12 bases. The germline CDR1 and CDR2 sequences are SGHDT and YYEEEE. V lost 5 bases to trimming and J lost 4 bases; unmatched junction nucleotides: 3. The CDR3 sequence is 14 residues long. The CDR3 loop is CASRELAGGETQYF. The CDR3 DNA reads as TGTGCCAGCAGAGAACTAGCGGGAGGAGAGACCCAGTACTTC. The variable domain in full, with the rest retrieved from reference TRBV5-6 and TRBJ2-5, is DAGVTQSPTHLIKTRGQQVTLRCSPKSGHDTVSWYQQALGQGPQFIFQYYEEEERQRGNFPDRFSGHQFPNYSSELNVNALLLGDSALYLCASRELAGGETQYFGPGTRLLVL.

V is TRBV5-6 and J is TRBJ1-1; TRBD1 matches 7 bases. Germline assignment: CDR1 SGHDT and CDR2 YYEEEE. V lost 0 bases and J lost 4; bases outside the gene matches: 6. CDR3 length: 15 residues. The CDR3 DNA follows: TGTGCCAGCAGCTTGGTGCAGGGGGGTAGCACTGAAGCTTTCTTT. Amino acid sequence: CASSLVQGGSTEAFF.

The chain recombines TRBV11-2 with TRBJ2-7; tentatively, D is TRBD2 (5 bases). The CDR3 runs 14 residues. V shed 1 base and J shed 0 bases, with 7 bases lying between them. Germline lookup yields CDR1 SGHAT and CDR2 FQNNGV. In DNA, the CDR3 is TGTGCCAGCAGCTTAGTGGGGAGCTCCTACGAGCAGTACTTC. Encoded protein: CASSLVGSSYEQYF.

The chain carries TRBV14 and TRBJ1-1; D gene uncertain. Trimming removed 0 bases from V and 0 bases from J, with 5 bases in between. This CDR3 comprises 14 residues. Germline-derived CDR1 and CDR2 are SGHDN and FVKESK. The CDR3 region is CASSQDSVNTEAFF. The CDR3 DNA follows: TGTGCCAGCAGCCAAGACAGCGTGAACACTGAAGCTTTCTTT. Together with reference TRBV14 and TRBJ1-1, the CDR3 gives the full variable domain: EAGVTQFPSHSVIEKGQTVTLRCDPISGHDNLYWYRRVMGKEIKFLLHFVKESKQDESGMPNNRFLAERTGGTYSTLKVQPAELEDSGVYFCASSQDSVNTEAFFGQGTRLTVV.

The chain carries TRBV5-1 and TRBJ2-3, with 7 bases aligning to TRBD1. Germline V gene lookup returns CDR1 SGHRS and CDR2 YFSETQ. The CDR3 contains 15 residues. With 0 bases clipped from V and 5 bases from J, the junction kept 6 bases outside the gene matches. DNA of the CDR3: TGCGCCAGCAGCTTGGATGGACAGGCTAAAGATACGCAGTATTTT. Its translation: CASSLDGQAKDTQYF.

This clone was observed a handful of times. This rearrangement joins TRBV6-6 to TRBJ1-1; 9 bases are shared with TRBD1. CDR3 size: 14 residues. V lost 0 bases and J lost 5; bases outside the gene matches: 1. Looked up from germline, CDR1 is MNHNY and CDR2 is SVGAGI (reference sequence). The CDR3 is CASSYSGQGTEAFF. The CDR3 DNA reads TGTGCCAGCAGTTACTCTGGACAGGGGACTGAAGCTTTCTTT.

The CDR3 region is CATRAPYTGELFF. CDR3 DNA: TGTGCCACCAGGGCACCTTACACCGGGGAGCTGTTTTTT. This chain connects TRBV24-1 to TRBJ2-2; D is uncertain. Germline CDR1 reads KGHDR; CDR2 reads SFDVKD. The CDR3 length is 13 residues. Trimming took off 7 bases at V and 3 bases at J, with 8 bases between the two ends.

The chain links TRBV5-1 to TRBJ2-7; possible D gene TRBD2, 5 bases. CDR1 is SGHRS, CDR2 YFSETQ, per germline. Trimming took off 4 bases at V and 1 base at J, with 6 bases between the two ends. This CDR3 has 12 amino acids. This CDR3 is CASSRGSYEQYF. The DNA for the CDR3 is TGCGCCAGCAGCAGAGGGTCCTACGAGCAGTACTTC.

V is TRBV2 and J is TRBJ1-5; D may be TRBD1 (6 bases). This CDR3 has 15 amino acids. V lost 6 bases to trimming and J lost 0 bases, with 12 bases between them. Germline V gene lookup returns CDR1 SNHLY and CDR2 FYNNEI. This CDR3 reads CASRDGQLSNQPQHF. The CDR3 DNA is TGTGCCAGCAGGGACGGACAGCTTAGCAATCAGCCCCAGCATTTT.

This clone occurred once. The chain links TRBV6-2 or TRBV6-3 to TRBJ2-7; TRBD2 agrees at 7 bases. Germline V gene data show CDR1 as MNHEY and CDR2 as SVGEGT. CDR3 length: 14 residues. The junction had 5 bases not matched to a gene; V was cut back by 0 bases and J by 6 bases. The CDR3 sequence is CASSYSELALEQYF. The CDR3 DNA follows: TGTGCCAGCAGTTACTCAGAACTAGCGCTCGAGCAGTACTTC.

The chain carries TRBV6-4 and TRBJ2-2; 7 bases are a match to TRBD2. This CDR3 has 15 amino acids. Germline V gene sequence: CDR1 MRHNA, CDR2 SNTAGT. V shed 5 bases and J 3 bases; nucleotides not matched to a gene: 6. CDR3 amino acids: CASSKGREHTGELFF. The CDR3 DNA reads TGTGCCAGCAGTAAGGGGAGGGAACACACCGGGGAGCTGTTTTTT.

This rearrangement joins TRBV4-1 to TRBJ2-1; 10 bases align to TRBD2. Germline V gene sequence: CDR1 MGHRA, CDR2 YSYEKL. With V trimmed by 0 bases and J by 6 bases, 8 bases remained unmatched. The CDR3 sequence is 17 residues long. For the CDR3, the DNA is TGCGCCAGCAGCCAAGATATAGCGGGAGGATATGGCAATGAGCAGTTCTTC. Translation gives CASSQDIAGGYGNEQFF.

This sequence joins TRBV6-1 and TRBJ1-5; possibly TRBD1 for D (5 bases). The germline V and J ends were trimmed by 3 bases and 1 base, with 10 bases remaining between them. Germline V gene sequence: CDR1 MNHNS, CDR2 SASEGT. The CDR3 runs to 15 residues. CDR3 in amino acids: CASSDRARSNQPQHF. The DNA of the CDR3 is TGTGCCAGCAGTGACAGGGCGCGAAGCAATCAGCCCCAGCATTTT.

The chain carries TRBV30 and TRBJ2-1; D may be TRBD2 (6 bases). The CDR3 consists of 13 residues. Trimming stripped 5 bases from V and 14 bases from J, with 22 bases between. Germline lookup yields CDR1 GTSNPN and CDR2 SVGIG (reference sequence). As DNA, the CDR3 is TGTGCCTGGGGGCTAGCGCGTCCCGGAGGGAAGTTCTTC. Residues: CAWGLARPGGKFF.

This clone came up a few times. The chain couples TRBV10-2 to TRBJ2-1, with D perhaps matching TRBD2 (5 bases). Per germline, CDR1 WSHSY and CDR2 SAAADI. V lost 2 bases and J lost 8, with 16 bases in between. This CDR3 has 15 amino acids. The chain's CDR3 is CASSEGWETGDEQFF. The CDR3 DNA sequence: TGCGCCAGCAGTGAGGGGTGGGAGACTGGGGATGAGCAGTTCTTC.

The chain uses TRBV19 and TRBJ1-3; D not resolved. CDR1 LNHDA and CDR2 SQIVND come from the germline V gene (reference sequence). Trimming took 7 bases from V and 0 from J, leaving 7 bases between them. This CDR3 contains 13 residues. The CDR3 here is CASKPLSGNTIYF. CDR3 nucleotides: TGTGCCAGTAAGCCACTCTCTGGAAACACCATATATTTT.

The gene calls are TRBV5-1 and TRBJ1-1; D not certain. Germline V gives CDR1 SGHRS, CDR2 YFSETQ. This CDR3 spans 14 amino acids. Trimming left V 0 bases short and J 4 bases short, with 10 bases between. The CDR3 bases are TGCGCCAGCAGCTTGGACACCCCGGGCACTGAAGCTTTCTTT. It codes for CASSLDTPGTEAFF.

This clone has only one observation. V and J are TRBV5-6 and TRBJ2-7, with 10 nucleotides matching TRBD2. Per germline, CDR1 SGHDT and CDR2 YYEEEE. The CDR3 loop spans 16 amino acids. The J segment lost 0 bases and the V segment lost 4 bases, leaving 7 bases of the junction unmatched. DNA of the CDR3: TGTGCCAGCAGCGGCGGACTAGCGGTTAGCTCCTACGAGCAGTACTTC. It encodes CASSGGLAVSSYEQYF.

This chain links TRBV19 with TRBJ2-5; 8 nucleotides agree with TRBD2. J lost 3 bases, V lost 6 bases, and 9 bases had no gene match. The CDR3 spans 15 residues. Germline lookup yields CDR1 LNHDA and CDR2 SQIVND (reference sequence). CDR3 protein: CASSIIAGLKETQYF. The CDR3, as DNA: TGTGCCAGTAGCATAATAGCGGGGCTGAAAGAGACCCAGTACTTC. Together with reference TRBV19 and TRBJ2-5, the CDR3 gives the full variable domain: DGGITQSPKYLFRKEGQNVTLSCEQNLNHDAMYWYRQDPGQGLRLIYYSQIVNDFQKGDIAEGYSVSREKKESFPLTVTSAQKNPTAFYLCASSIIAGLKETQYFGPGTRLLVL.

This clone was found a few times. The chain uses TRBV7-2 and TRBJ2-3; 8 nucleotides agree with TRBD2. The CDR3 runs 16 residues. V lost 5 bases and J lost 2; bases outside the gene matches: 9. Germline loops: CDR1 SGHTA, CDR2 FQGNSA. CDR3 bases: TGTGCCAGCAGCCCCGCCGGGACTAGAACCACAGATACGCAGTATTTT. Its translation: CASSPAGTRTTDTQYF.

For the CDR3, the DNA is TGTGCCAGCAGAAGAGTCCAGGGCCCCTCAGTTACTAACTATGGCTACACCTTC. Its protein product is CASRRVQGPSVTNYGYTF. V gene TRBV27 combines with J gene TRBJ1-2; D is possibly TRBD1 (5 bases). The germline V gene has CDR1 MNHEY and CDR2 SMNVEV (reference sequence). This CDR3 is built from 18 residues. Trimming took off 6 bases at V and 0 bases at J, with 23 bases between the two ends.

This clone appeared once. The rearrangement joins TRBV11-2 to TRBJ1-1, with D possibly being TRBD1 (5 bases). CDR1 is SGHAT and CDR2 is FQNNGV in the germline V gene. V was clipped by 1 base and J by 5 bases, with 11 bases between them. The CDR3 runs to 14 residues. The CDR3 sequence is CASSLGQMRTEAFF. For the CDR3, the DNA is TGTGCCAGCAGCTTAGGACAGATGAGGACTGAAGCTTTCTTT. Full variable domain (missing parts from reference TRBV11-2 and TRBJ1-1): EAGVAQSPRYKIIEKRQSVAFWCNPISGHATLYWYQQILGQGPKLLIQFQNNGVVDDSQLPKDRFSAERLKGVDSTLKIQPAKLEDSAVYLCASSLGQMRTEAFFGQGTRLTVV.

The J gene is TRBJ1-5, the V gene TRBV27, with D unresolved. This CDR3 has 14 amino acids. Trimming removed 5 bases at V and 0 bases at J, with 8 bases between. Germline CDR1 MNHEY, CDR2 SMNVEV (reference sequence). CDR3 residues: CASSPLYSNQPQHF. The CDR3 DNA follows: TGTGCCAGCAGTCCACTTTATAGCAATCAGCCCCAGCATTTT.

The genes are TRBV10-1 and TRBJ2-1; 9 nucleotides agree with TRBD2. Trimming at V came to 3 bases and at J to 7 bases, leaving 7 bases not matched to a gene. The germline V gene has CDR1 WNHNN and CDR2 SYGVQD (reference sequence). CDR3 length: 15 residues. The CDR3 region has the DNA TGCGCCAGCAGTGATGGTAATAGCGGGAGAAATGAGCAGTTCTTC. Translating it yields CASSDGNSGRNEQFF.

The chain uses TRBV7-3 and TRBJ2-7; 8 positions agree with TRBD1. After removal of 5 bases from V and 0 bases from J, the junction contained 6 bases not matched to a gene. The CDR3 sequence is 15 residues long. Germline assignment: CDR1 SGHTA and CDR2 FQGTGA. The CDR3 DNA sequence: TGTGCCAGCAGCCCGGGACAGGCCTACTCCTACGAGCAGTACTTC. Its protein is CASSPGQAYSYEQYF.

The chain carries TRBV5-1 and TRBJ1-1, with D possibly being TRBD1 (6 bases). The germline V and J ends were trimmed by 0 bases and 2 bases, with 8 bases remaining between them. This CDR3 comprises 14 residues. CDR1 SGHRS and CDR2 YFSETQ come from the germline V gene. Here the CDR3 reads CASSLAQGNTEAFF. DNA for the CDR3: TGCGCCAGCAGCTTGGCACAGGGAAACACTGAAGCTTTCTTT.